The 14 T cell receptor beta chains below come from one sample, sequenced in a study of response to subunit inactivated influenza vaccine. TCRdb independently ran MiXCR on the RT-PCR reads; one entry per CDR3 protein. The data contain 450,000 to 500,000 distinct CDR3 sequences, approximately 11% of them singletons. Specimen: PBMCs from blood, collected about 6 weeks after vaccination. The source is a middle-aged man who received an inactivated influenza vaccine.

This clonotype was detected a few times. The genes are TRBV11-2 and TRBJ2-1; D is perhaps TRBD2 (6 bases). Germline V gene sequence: CDR1 SGHAT, CDR2 FQNNGV. V was shortened by 1 base and J by 6 bases, with 19 bases between the two germline ends. This CDR3 comprises 17 residues. Here the CDR3 reads CASSLGRGGGGRNEQFF. The CDR3 region has the DNA TGTGCCAGCAGCTTAGGCCGTGGGGGAGGAGGTCGCAATGAGCAGTTCTTC.

This clonotype was seen a handful of times. The J gene is TRBJ2-1, the V gene TRBV20-1; D assignment may be TRBD1 or TRBD2 (5 bases each). CDR1 DFQATT and CDR2 SNEGSKA come from the germline V gene (reference sequence). Trimming shortened V by 5 bases and J by 9 bases, and 20 bases separated the two germline ends. This CDR3 has 14 amino acids. The DNA for the CDR3 is TGCAGTGCTTCCCCGGGACCCTCGGCGGGTGAGCAGTTCTTC. This translates into CSASPGPSAGEQFF.

This rearrangement joins TRBV7-9 to TRBJ2-5; 7 bases match TRBD1. This CDR3 spans 14 amino acids. Germline V gene data show CDR1 as SEHNR and CDR2 as FQNEAQ (reference sequence). Trimming cost V 5 bases and J 5 bases; bases outside gene matches: 8. The CDR3 DNA reads as TGTGCCAGCAGCCACGACAGGGCTAGGGAGACCCAGTACTTC. Translating it yields CASSHDRARETQYF.

The table lists this clonotype with many counts. This chain links TRBV20-1 with TRBJ2-5; D perhaps matches TRBD1 (5 bases). CDR1 and CDR2 from the germline V gene are DFQATT and SNEGSKA (reference sequence). V was trimmed by 0 bases and J by 11 bases, leaving 13 bases between them. This CDR3 spans 12 amino acids. The CDR3 is CSARDRRQHQYF. In nucleotides, the CDR3 is TGCAGTGCTAGAGATCGTCGACAGCATCAGTACTTC.

On this clonotype: A much larger clone lies one base from this, so it may be a read error. The chain recombines TRBV28 with TRBJ2-1, with TRBD2 matching over 8 bases. Germline CDR1 reads MDHEN; CDR2 reads SYDVKM. Losses at the gene ends were 8 bases for V and 6 bases for J; bases not matched to a gene: 12. The CDR3 length is 15 residues. The CDR3 DNA follows: TGTGCCAGCGGCATCGGGACTAGTGCTCTCAATGAGCAGTTCTTC. This encodes CASGIGTSALNEQFF.

This chain connects TRBV10-3 to TRBJ2-1; D is ambiguous. Trimming took off 8 bases at V and 0 bases at J, with 8 bases between the two ends. The CDR3 spans 13 residues. The germline CDR1 and CDR2 sequences are ENHRY and SYGVKD. The CDR3 sequence: CAIAKSSYNEQFF. DNA for the CDR3: TGTGCCATCGCCAAAAGCTCCTACAATGAGCAGTTCTTC.

This chain joins TRBV29-1 and TRBJ2-5; D is tentatively TRBD1 or TRBD2 (5 bases each). V lost 6 bases, J lost 4 bases, and 9 bases lay in between. Looked up from germline, CDR1 is SQVTM and CDR2 is ANQGSEA. The CDR3 has 11 amino acids. CDR3 in DNA: TGCAGCGTGGGACGTCGAGAGACCCAGTACTTC. Translation: CSVGRRETQYF.

This clonotype was seen many times. The V and J genes are TRBV28 and TRBJ2-5; maybe TRBD2 (5 bases). Germline CDR1 is MDHEN and CDR2 is SYDVKM. Trimming stripped 5 bases from V and 7 bases from J, with 17 bases between. The CDR3 is 14 amino acids. This CDR3 reads CASSIRRELATQYF. The CDR3 nucleotides are TGTGCCAGCAGTATCCGACGGGAACTCGCGACCCAGTACTTC.

Comments on this clonotype: A much bigger clone sits one base away, suggesting this may be a read error. The rearrangement uses TRBV6-2 or TRBV6-3 and TRBJ2-7, with 7 bases fitting TRBD1. V shed 0 bases and J 0 bases; nucleotides not matched to a gene: 2. Per germline, CDR1 MNHEY and CDR2 SVGEGT. This CDR3 comprises 15 residues. CDR3 coding DNA: TGTGCCAGCAGTTACTCCGGGACAGCCTCCTACGAGCAGTACTTC. This gives the protein CASSYSGTASYEQYF.

This clonotype was seen a handful of times. The rearrangement uses TRBV4-1 and TRBJ2-1; D perhaps matches TRBD2 (5 bases). The CDR3 spans 12 residues. Germline V gene lookup returns CDR1 MGHRA and CDR2 YSYEKL. V lost 1 base to trimming and J lost 10 bases, with 8 bases between them. CDR3 sequence (DNA): TGCGCCAGCAGCCAAGTATTAGCGGAGCAGTTCTTC. It is translated as CASSQVLAEQFF.

There are many counts of this clonotype. The V call is TRBV20-1, the J call TRBJ1-5, with D unclear. CDR1 is DFQATT, CDR2 SNEGSKA, per germline (reference sequence). CDR3 length: 14 residues. The V and J ends lost 2 bases and 0 bases respectively, with 8 bases between them. CDR3 coding DNA: TGCAGTGCTAGACCGGGATTTAGCAATCAGCCCCAGCATTTT. Amino acids: CSARPGFSNQPQHF.

The CDR3, as DNA: TGTGCCAGCTCACCGCGTAGCGGGGGCTTCGGGGAGCAGTTCTTC. Translated: CASSPRSGGFGEQFF. The V and J genes are TRBV18 and TRBJ2-1, with TRBD2 matching over 9 bases. After removal of 3 bases from V and 10 bases from J, the junction contained 10 bases not matched to a gene. This CDR3 has 15 residues. Germline loops: CDR1 KGHSH, CDR2 LQKENI.

The chain joins TRBV10-3 to TRBJ1-5; D might be TRBD1 (6 bases). Trimming pared 3 bases from V and 2 bases from J, leaving 8 bases between. Per the germline V gene, CDR1 is ENHRY and CDR2 is SYGVKD. This CDR3 comprises 14 residues. The CDR3 region has the DNA TGTGCCATCAGTGAAGGGGGAGGCAATCAGCCCCAGCATTTT. Translation gives CAISEGGGNQPQHF.

Regarding this clonotype: The junction and the germline gene differ at one end; a read error may be behind it. The chain is built from TRBV20-1 and TRBJ2-1; 14 positions agree with TRBD2. The CDR3 extends over 12 amino acids. CDR1 is DFQATT and CDR2 is SNEGSKA in the germline V gene (reference sequence). CDR3 nucleotide sequence: TGCAGTGCAGGGACTAGCGGGAGTCTCGGGATCTTC. Encoded protein: CSAGTSGSLGIF.